Listed here are 23 T cell receptor beta chains from one sample, sequenced in a study of shared clonotypes between healthy human individuals. The assay was immunoSEQ multiplex PCR, and TCRdb's table has in-frame clones only and misses some. The table shows more than 2 million clones, with approximately 95% occurring only once. The sample comprised naive CD4+ T cells sorted from blood. Subset in this sample: CD45RA+ positively selected. The source of these receptors is a man aged 18 to 29 in good health.

This chain connects TRBV11-2 to TRBJ2-7; D is perhaps TRBD1 (5 bases). The V and J ends lost 0 bases and 0 bases respectively, with 12 bases between them. The germline gives CDR1 SGHAT, CDR2 FQNNGV. This CDR3 spans 16 amino acids. Here the CDR3 reads CASSLEFRGSSYEQYF. The CDR3 DNA sequence: TGTGCCAGCAGCTTAGAGTTTAGGGGCAGCTCCTACGAGCAGTACTTC.

DNA of the CDR3: TGTGCCAGCAGTTTAATGGGGGGGTCTAATTCACCCCTCCACTTT. Translating it yields CASSLMGGSNSPLHF. The chain links TRBV27 to TRBJ1-6; a weak D match, TRBD1 (5 bases). The V end lost 2 bases, the J end lost 6 bases, and 11 bases lay between the germline ends. In germline, CDR1 is MNHEY, CDR2 SMNVEV (reference sequence). The CDR3 is made up of 15 amino acids.

The rearrangement joins TRBV7-9 to TRBJ1-4, with D hard to call. Germline CDR1 reads SEHNR; CDR2 reads FQNEAQ (reference sequence). The CDR3 has 15 amino acids. The V end lost 5 bases, the J end lost 0 bases, and 10 bases lay between the germline ends. The CDR3 spells CASSPGPTTNEKLFF. DNA of the CDR3: TGTGCCAGCAGCCCAGGACCAACAACTAATGAAAAACTGTTTTTT.

This sequence joins TRBV6-1 and TRBJ1-1; 8 nucleotides align to TRBD1. Per the germline V gene, CDR1 is MNHNS and CDR2 is SASEGT. This CDR3 spans 14 amino acids. After removal of 6 bases from V and 6 bases from J, the junction contained 9 bases not matched to a gene. The CDR3 DNA reads as TGTGCCAGCAGCGAGGGTCAGGGGGCGGCTGAAGCTTTCTTT. It yields the protein CASSEGQGAAEAFF.

The chain couples TRBV5-6 to TRBJ1-2, with D hard to call. Germline V gives CDR1 SGHDT, CDR2 YYEEEE. The CDR3 spans 14 residues. V lost 1 base and J lost 8, with 15 bases in between. The CDR3 spells CASSLSAAMTGYTF. The DNA for the CDR3 is TGTGCCAGCAGCTTGTCGGCGGCCATGACCGGCTACACCTTC.

The gene calls are TRBV9 and TRBJ1-2; D is unresolved. V dropped 0 bases and J dropped 6 bases, with 12 bases sitting between them. CDR1 is SGDLS and CDR2 is YYNGEE in the germline V gene. The CDR3 spans 14 residues. CDR3 sequence: CASSVEGLGHGYTF. Written as DNA, the CDR3 is TGTGCCAGCAGCGTAGAGGGCTTAGGGCATGGCTACACCTTC.

This clone appeared once. V is TRBV30 and J is TRBJ2-1; 7 nucleotides agree with TRBD2. With V trimmed by 4 bases and J by 1 base, 4 bases remained unmatched. Germline assignment: CDR1 GTSNPN and CDR2 SVGIG (reference sequence). The CDR3 totals 14 residues. CDR3 in amino acids: CAWIAGESYNEQFF. The CDR3 nucleotides read TGTGCCTGGATTGCGGGAGAGTCCTACAATGAGCAGTTCTTC.

The J gene is TRBJ2-7, the V gene TRBV10-3; D gene unclear. Per the germline V gene, CDR1 is ENHRY and CDR2 is SYGVKD. Trimming shortened V by 9 bases and J by 0 bases, and 9 bases separated the two germline ends. CDR3 length: 12 amino acids. CDR3 DNA sequence: TGTGCCATATCGGATTTCTCCTACGAGCAGTACTTC. Translating gives CAISDFSYEQYF.

J is TRBJ2-7 and V is TRBV7-6; possibly TRBD1 or TRBD2 for D (6 bases each). The CDR3 consists of 12 residues. From germline, CDR1 is SGHVS and CDR2 FNYEAQ. Trimming took off 5 bases at V and 7 bases at J, with 12 bases between the two ends. The CDR3: CASSATGREQYF. The CDR3 DNA sequence: TGTGCCAGCAGCGCAACAGGGAGGGAGCAGTACTTC.

This chain uses TRBV18 with TRBJ2-7; unclear D gene. Trimming left V 1 base short and J 2 bases short, with 9 bases between. The CDR3 totals 14 residues. Germline CDR1 and CDR2: KGHSH and LQKENI. The CDR3 nucleotides are TGTGCCAGCTCACCACGTAAAGAGACCTACGAGCAGTACTTC. Its translation is CASSPRKETYEQYF.

The chain has TRBV5-4 and TRBJ2-3; TRBD1 aligns across 10 bases. V lost 4 bases and J lost 5; bases outside the gene matches: 10. The CDR3 is made up of 16 amino acids. The germline V gene has CDR1 SGHNT and CDR2 YYREEE (reference sequence). CDR3 protein: CASSDTGTGEKDTQYF. CDR3 sequence (DNA): TGTGCCAGCAGCGATACTGGGACAGGGGAGAAAGATACGCAGTATTTT.

With regard to this clone: This may arise from a read error, as a much more abundant clone is one base away. The gene calls are TRBV2 and TRBJ2-5; D is undetermined. The ends were cut back, 5 bases at V and 5 bases at J, with 6 bases in the middle. The V gene's germline CDR1 is SNHLY and CDR2 FYNNEI. The length of the CDR3 is 11 residues. The CDR3 loop reads CASSMGETQYF. The CDR3 region has the DNA TGTGCCAGCAGTATGGGGGAGACCCAGTACTTC.

The genes are TRBV5-1 and TRBJ2-7, with D perhaps TRBD1 or TRBD2 (5 bases each). Trimming removed 0 bases at V and 5 bases at J, with 12 bases between. The CDR3 runs to 14 residues. Germline CDR1 reads SGHRS; CDR2 reads YFSETQ. The CDR3 DNA is TGCGCCAGCAGCTTGGACAGGCTGGGGGACGAGCAGTACTTC. Its translation: CASSLDRLGDEQYF.

On this clone itself: Other DNA variants within this sample encode the same CDR3. This chain joins TRBV5-4 and TRBJ1-1; D gene unclear. The ends were cut back, 0 bases at V and 0 bases at J, with 6 bases in the middle. Germline values: CDR1 SGHNT, CDR2 YYREEE (reference sequence). This CDR3 spans 14 amino acids. CDR3 loop: CASSLGMMNTEAFF. CDR3 in DNA: TGTGCCAGCAGCTTGGGCATGATGAACACTGAAGCTTTCTTT.

The V call is TRBV25-1, the J call TRBJ1-1; D is unclear. The CDR3 loop spans 12 amino acids. Trimming cost V 2 bases and J 4 bases, with 5 bases left between them. The germline gives CDR1 MGHDK, CDR2 SYGVNS. The CDR3 spells CASSEEGTEAFF. CDR3 bases: TGTGCCAGCAGTGAAGAGGGCACTGAAGCTTTCTTT.

This chain connects TRBV7-9 to TRBJ2-3; D is unresolved. Germline CDR1 reads SEHNR; CDR2 reads FQNEAQ (reference sequence). The length of the CDR3 is 16 residues. V dropped 6 bases and J dropped 5 bases, with 21 bases sitting between them. This chain's CDR3 is CASSLRRPGKLDTQYF. CDR3 bases: TGTGCCAGCAGTCTTCGACGGCCCGGAAAGTTAGATACGCAGTATTTT.

J is TRBJ1-1 and V is TRBV7-9; tentative D call: TRBD1 (6 bases). Per germline, CDR1 SEHNR and CDR2 FQNEAQ (reference sequence). Trimming took 1 base from V and 5 from J, leaving 11 bases between them. This CDR3 contains 14 residues. DNA for the CDR3: TGTGCCAGCAGCTTAGGCGGGGGGCTTACTGAAGCTTTCTTT. Translated: CASSLGGGLTEAFF.

In this sample, this clone turned up a few times. J is TRBJ1-2 and V is TRBV25-1, with D maybe TRBD1 (5 bases). The germline V gene encodes CDR1 MGHDK and CDR2 SYGVNS. CDR3 length: 14 amino acids. The germline V and J ends were trimmed by 7 bases and 6 bases, with 18 bases remaining between them. The CDR3 region has the DNA TGTGCCAGCACGGCGGGGCGGGGCCCGGATGGCTACACCTTC. Amino acids: CASTAGRGPDGYTF.

The V call is TRBV28, the J call TRBJ1-2; no firm D call. The CDR3 has 15 amino acids. Deletions cut 7 bases from V and 0 bases from J, with 15 bases between. Germline loops: CDR1 MDHEN, CDR2 SYDVKM. The CDR3 region is CASTLQRKSNYGYTF. CDR3 in DNA: TGTGCCAGCACTCTACAGCGGAAGTCTAACTATGGCTACACCTTC.

The chain uses TRBV7-2 and TRBJ2-1; D assignment may be TRBD1 or TRBD2 (5 bases each). With 5 bases removed from V and 0 bases from J, the gap between germline ends came to 17 bases. The germline V gene has CDR1 SGHTA and CDR2 FQGNSA. The CDR3 is 17 amino acids. CDR3 sequence reads: CASSQGWGPSSYNEQFF. In DNA, the CDR3 is TGTGCCAGCAGCCAAGGGTGGGGACCGAGCTCCTACAATGAGCAGTTCTTC. The entire variable domain, with the rest obtained from reference TRBV7-2 and TRBJ2-1, is as follows: GAGVSQSPSNKVTEKGKDVELRCDPISGHTALYWYRQSLGQGLEFLIYFQGNSAPDKSGLPSDRFSAERTGGSVSTLTIQRTQQEDSAVYLCASSQGWGPSSYNEQFFGPGTRLTVL.

The CDR3, as DNA: TGCGCCAGCAGCCAAGGCAGAAGCGACACCGGGGAGCTGTTTTTT. Translating it yields CASSQGRSDTGELFF. The V gene is TRBV4-1, the J gene TRBJ2-2; the D is unclear. Germline CDR1 MGHRA, CDR2 YSYEKL. Trimming shortened V by 1 base and J by 3 bases, and 9 bases separated the two germline ends. This CDR3 has 15 amino acids.

A remark on this clone: The sample carries other DNA sequences with the same CDR3. This rearrangement joins TRBV20-1 to TRBJ2-1; 7 nucleotides match TRBD2. The J segment lost 10 bases and the V segment lost 3 bases, leaving 3 bases of the junction unmatched. The CDR3 is 11 residues long. Germline values: CDR1 DFQATT, CDR2 SNEGSKA (reference sequence). CDR3 amino acids: CSASGAGEQFF. CDR3 in DNA: TGCAGTGCTAGTGGAGCGGGAGAGCAGTTCTTC.

About this clone: Within the sample, other DNA sequences also encode this same CDR3. V is TRBV5-5 and J is TRBJ1-3, with a weak D call TRBD1 (5 bases). The length of the CDR3 is 13 residues. V lost 0 bases, J lost 7 bases, and 8 bases lay in between. Per germline, CDR1 SGHKS and CDR2 YYEKEE (reference sequence). CDR3 region: CASSLEAGNTIYF. The CDR3 region has the DNA TGTGCCAGCAGCTTGGAGGCAGGGAACACCATATATTTT.